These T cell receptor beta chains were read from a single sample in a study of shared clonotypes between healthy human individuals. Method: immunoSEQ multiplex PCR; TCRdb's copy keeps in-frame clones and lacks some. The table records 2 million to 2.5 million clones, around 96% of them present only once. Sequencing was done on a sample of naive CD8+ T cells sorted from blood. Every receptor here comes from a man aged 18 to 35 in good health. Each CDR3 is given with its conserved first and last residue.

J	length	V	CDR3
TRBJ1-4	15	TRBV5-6	CASSLSDRVDEKLFF
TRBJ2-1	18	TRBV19	CASSIDTWAADPYNEQFF
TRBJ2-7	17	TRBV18	CASSAGHGDRGDYEQYF
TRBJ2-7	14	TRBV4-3	CASSQDVGFYEQYF
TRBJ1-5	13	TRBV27	CASGQGMDQPQHF
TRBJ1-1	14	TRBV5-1	CASSLESGGDEAFF
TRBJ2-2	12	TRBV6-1	CAILGVTGELFF
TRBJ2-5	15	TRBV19	CASSMSPTSGETQYF
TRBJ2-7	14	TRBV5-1	CASSLGASFHEQYF
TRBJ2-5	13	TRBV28	CASSLPYQETQYF
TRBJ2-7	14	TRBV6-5	CASSYSNRVYEQYF
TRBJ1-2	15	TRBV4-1	CASSQRGRNNYGYTF
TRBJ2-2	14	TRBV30	CAWSVREGGGELFF
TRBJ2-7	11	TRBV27	CASSSGYEQYF
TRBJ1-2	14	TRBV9	CASSGGAINYGYTF
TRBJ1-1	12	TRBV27	CASSFHGQGAFF
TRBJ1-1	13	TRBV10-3	CAISVGGNTEAFF
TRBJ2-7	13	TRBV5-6	CASSLGPGYEQYF
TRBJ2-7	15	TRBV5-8	CASSVTGEGDYEQYF
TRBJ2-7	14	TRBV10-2	CASHAGTVFYEQYF
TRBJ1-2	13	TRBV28	CASSYDRYYGYTF
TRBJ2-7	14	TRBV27	CASSPTVLGYEQYF
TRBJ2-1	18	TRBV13	CASSPTSPSGRAGNEQFF
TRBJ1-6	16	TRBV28	CASSSQGRSYNSPLHF
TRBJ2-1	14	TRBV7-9	CASSSPEVLGEQFF
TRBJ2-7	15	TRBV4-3	CASSQDGTSVTEQYF
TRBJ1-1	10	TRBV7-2	CASSALIAFF
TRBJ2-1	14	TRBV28	CASTPPRSGNEQFF
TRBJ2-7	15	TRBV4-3	CASSQDTGRADEQYF
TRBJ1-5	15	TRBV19	CASSYAGTGSQPQHF
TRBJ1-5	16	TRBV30	CAWNKIRLHSNQPQHF
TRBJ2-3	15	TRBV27	CASSRTGHSTDTQYF